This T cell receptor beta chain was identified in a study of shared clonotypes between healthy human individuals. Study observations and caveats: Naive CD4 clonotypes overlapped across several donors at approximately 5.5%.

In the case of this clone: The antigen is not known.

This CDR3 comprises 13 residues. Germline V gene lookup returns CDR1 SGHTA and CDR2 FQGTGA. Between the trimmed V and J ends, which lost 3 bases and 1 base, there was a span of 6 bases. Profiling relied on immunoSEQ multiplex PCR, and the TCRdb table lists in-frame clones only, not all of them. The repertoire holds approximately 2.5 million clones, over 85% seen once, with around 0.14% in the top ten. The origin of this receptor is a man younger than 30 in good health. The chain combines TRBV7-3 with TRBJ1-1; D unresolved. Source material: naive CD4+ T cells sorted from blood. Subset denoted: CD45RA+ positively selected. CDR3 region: CASSFDKNTEAFF. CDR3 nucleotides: TGTGCCAGCAGCTTTGACAAGAACACTGAAGCTTTCTTT.